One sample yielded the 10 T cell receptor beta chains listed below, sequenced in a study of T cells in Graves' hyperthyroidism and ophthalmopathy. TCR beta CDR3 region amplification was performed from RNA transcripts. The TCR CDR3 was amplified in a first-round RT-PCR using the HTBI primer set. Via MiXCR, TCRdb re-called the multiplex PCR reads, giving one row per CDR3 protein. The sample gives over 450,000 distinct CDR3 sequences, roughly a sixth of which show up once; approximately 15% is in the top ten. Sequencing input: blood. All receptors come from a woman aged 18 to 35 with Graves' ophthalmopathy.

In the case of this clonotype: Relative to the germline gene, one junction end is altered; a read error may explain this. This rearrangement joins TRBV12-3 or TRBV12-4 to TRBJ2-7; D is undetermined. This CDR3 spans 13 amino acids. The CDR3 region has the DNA TGTGCCAGCAGTTTAGGCCTCTCCTGCGAGCAGTACTTC. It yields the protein CASSLGLSCEQYF.

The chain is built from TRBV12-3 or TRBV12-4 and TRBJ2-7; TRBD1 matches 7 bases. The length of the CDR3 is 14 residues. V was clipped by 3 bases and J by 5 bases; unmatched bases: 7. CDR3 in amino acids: CASSLRQGTDEQYF. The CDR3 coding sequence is TGTGCCAGCAGTTTGCGGCAGGGGACAGACGAGCAGTACTTC.

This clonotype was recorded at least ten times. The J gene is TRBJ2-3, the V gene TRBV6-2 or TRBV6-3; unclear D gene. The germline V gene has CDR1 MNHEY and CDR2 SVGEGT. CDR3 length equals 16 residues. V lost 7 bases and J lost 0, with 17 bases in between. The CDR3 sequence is CASTTIRESSTDTQYF. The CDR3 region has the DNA TGTGCCAGCACCACCATCCGTGAATCTAGCACAGATACGCAGTATTTT.

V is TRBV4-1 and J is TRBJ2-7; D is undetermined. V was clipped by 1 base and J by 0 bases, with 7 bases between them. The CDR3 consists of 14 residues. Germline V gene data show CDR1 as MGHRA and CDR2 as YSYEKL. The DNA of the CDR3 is TGCGCCAGCAGCCAAGGAGAGAGCTCCTACGAGCAGTACTTC. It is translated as CASSQGESSYEQYF.

Here the CDR3 reads CAITNGQGGYTF. The CDR3 DNA reads TGTGCCATCACTAATGGACAGGGGGGCTACACCTTC. J is TRBJ1-2 and V is TRBV10-3; TRBD1 agrees at 9 bases. This CDR3 has 12 amino acids. Germline loops: CDR1 ENHRY, CDR2 SYGVKD. V lost 7 bases and J lost 8; bases outside the gene matches: 5.

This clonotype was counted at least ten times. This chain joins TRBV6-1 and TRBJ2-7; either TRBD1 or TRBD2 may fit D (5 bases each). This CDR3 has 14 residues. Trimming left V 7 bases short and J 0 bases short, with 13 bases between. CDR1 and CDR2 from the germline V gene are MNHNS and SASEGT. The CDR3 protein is CASKNLGTSYEQYF. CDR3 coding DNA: TGTGCCAGCAAGAACTTGGGGACCTCCTACGAGCAGTACTTC.

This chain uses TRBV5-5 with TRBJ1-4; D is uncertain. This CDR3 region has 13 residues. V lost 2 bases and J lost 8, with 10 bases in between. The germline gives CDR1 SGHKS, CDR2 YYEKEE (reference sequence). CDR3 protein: CASSFMMREKLFF. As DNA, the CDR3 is TGTGCCAGCAGCTTTATGATGAGGGAAAAACTGTTTTTT.

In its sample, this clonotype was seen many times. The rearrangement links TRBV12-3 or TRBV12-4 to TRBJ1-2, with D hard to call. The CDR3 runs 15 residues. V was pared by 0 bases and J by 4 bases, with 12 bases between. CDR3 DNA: TGTGCCAGCAGTTTAGCCCGGTGGGGTGGCTATGGCTACACCTTC. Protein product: CASSLARWGGYGYTF.

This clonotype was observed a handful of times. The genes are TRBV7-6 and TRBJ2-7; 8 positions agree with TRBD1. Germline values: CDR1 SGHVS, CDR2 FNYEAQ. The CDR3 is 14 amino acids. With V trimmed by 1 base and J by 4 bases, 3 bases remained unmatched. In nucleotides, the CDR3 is TGTGCCAGCAGCTTAGAGCGGACAGGGTACGAGCAGTACTTC. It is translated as CASSLERTGYEQYF.

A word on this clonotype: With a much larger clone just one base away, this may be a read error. The CDR3 DNA follows: TGTGCCAGCAGACCGGGACAGTACAATGAGCAGTTCTTC. This encodes CASRPGQYNEQFF. The V and J genes are TRBV6-2 or TRBV6-3 and TRBJ2-1; TRBD1 matches 7 bases. CDR3 size: 13 residues. The V segment lost 6 bases and the J segment 4 bases; nucleotides outside the gene matches: 3. CDR1 is MNHEY and CDR2 is SVGEGT in the germline V gene.